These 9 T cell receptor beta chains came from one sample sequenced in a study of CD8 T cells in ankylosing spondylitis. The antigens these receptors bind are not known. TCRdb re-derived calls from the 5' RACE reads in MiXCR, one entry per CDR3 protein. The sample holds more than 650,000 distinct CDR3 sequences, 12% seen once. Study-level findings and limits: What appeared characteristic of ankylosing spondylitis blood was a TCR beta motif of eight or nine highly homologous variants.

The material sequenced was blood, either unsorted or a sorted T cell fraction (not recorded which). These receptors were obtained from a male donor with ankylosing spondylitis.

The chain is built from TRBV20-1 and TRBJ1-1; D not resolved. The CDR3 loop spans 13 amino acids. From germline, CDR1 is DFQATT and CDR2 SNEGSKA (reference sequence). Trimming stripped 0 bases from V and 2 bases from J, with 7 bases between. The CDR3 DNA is TGCAGTGCTAGAGATAAAGCCAACACTGAAGCTTTCTTT. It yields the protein CSARDKANTEAFF.

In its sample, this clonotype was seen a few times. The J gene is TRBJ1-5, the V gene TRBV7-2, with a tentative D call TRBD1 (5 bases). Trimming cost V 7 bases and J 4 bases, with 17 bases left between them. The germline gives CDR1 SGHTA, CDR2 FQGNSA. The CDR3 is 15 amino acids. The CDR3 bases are TGTGCCAGCACTTTGACTGCAGGGACTAATCAGCCCCAGCATTTT. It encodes CASTLTAGTNQPQHF.

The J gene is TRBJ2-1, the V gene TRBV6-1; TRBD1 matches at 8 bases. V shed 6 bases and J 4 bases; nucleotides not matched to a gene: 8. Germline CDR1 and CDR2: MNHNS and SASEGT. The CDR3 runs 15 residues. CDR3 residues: CASRNGQGFYNEQFF. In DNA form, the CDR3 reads TGTGCCAGCAGGAATGGACAGGGCTTTTACAATGAGCAGTTCTTC.

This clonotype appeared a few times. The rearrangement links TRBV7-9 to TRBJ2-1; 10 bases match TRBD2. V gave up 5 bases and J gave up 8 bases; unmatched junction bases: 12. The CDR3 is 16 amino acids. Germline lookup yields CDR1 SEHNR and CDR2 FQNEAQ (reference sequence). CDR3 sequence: CASSRRAGGTPHEQFF. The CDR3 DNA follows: TGTGCCAGCAGCCGACGAGCGGGGGGGACCCCACATGAGCAGTTCTTC. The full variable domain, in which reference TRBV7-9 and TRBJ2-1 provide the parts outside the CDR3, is DTGVSQNPRHKITKRGQNVTFRCDPISEHNRLYWYRQTLGQGPEFLTYFQNEAQLEKSRLLSDRFSAERPKGSFSTLEIQRTEQGDSAMYLCASSRRAGGTPHEQFFGPGTRLTVL.

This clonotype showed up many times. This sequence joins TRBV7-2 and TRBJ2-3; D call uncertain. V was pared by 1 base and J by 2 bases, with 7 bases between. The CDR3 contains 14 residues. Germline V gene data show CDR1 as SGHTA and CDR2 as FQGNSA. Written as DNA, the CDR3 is TGTGCCAGCAGCTTAGAACCGTACACAGATACGCAGTATTTT. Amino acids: CASSLEPYTDTQYF.

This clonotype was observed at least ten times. The CDR3 is CASSLTESYGYTF. The CDR3 nucleotides are TGTGCCAGCAGCCTGACGGAATCCTATGGCTACACCTTC. V gene TRBV7-9 combines with J gene TRBJ1-2; D unclear. Trimming pared 5 bases from V and 4 bases from J, leaving 11 bases between. The germline V gene encodes CDR1 SEHNR and CDR2 FQNEAQ (reference sequence). This CDR3 comprises 13 residues.

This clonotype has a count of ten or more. The CDR3 spells CSAGGGWESPLHF. The CDR3, as DNA: TGCAGTGCTGGGGGAGGTTGGGAATCACCCCTCCACTTT. This chain joins TRBV20-1 and TRBJ1-6, with TRBD1 as a possible D gene (5 bases). V dropped 5 bases and J dropped 10 bases, with 15 bases sitting between them. Germline values: CDR1 DFQATT, CDR2 SNEGSKA (reference sequence). CDR3 length: 13 residues.

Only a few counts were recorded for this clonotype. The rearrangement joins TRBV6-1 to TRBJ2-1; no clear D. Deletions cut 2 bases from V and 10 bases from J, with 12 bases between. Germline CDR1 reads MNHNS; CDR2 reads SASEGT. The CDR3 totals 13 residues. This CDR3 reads CASSETWLREQFF. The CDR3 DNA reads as TGTGCCAGCAGTGAAACCTGGCTCCGGGAGCAGTTCTTC.

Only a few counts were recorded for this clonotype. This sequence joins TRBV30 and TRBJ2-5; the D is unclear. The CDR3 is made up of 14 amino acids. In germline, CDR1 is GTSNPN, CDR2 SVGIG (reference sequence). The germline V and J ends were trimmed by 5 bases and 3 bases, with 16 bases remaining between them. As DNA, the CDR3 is TGTGCCTGGGCCCTATTGGGGAAAGAAGAGACCCAGTACTTC. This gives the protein CAWALLGKEETQYF.